This record looks at one T cell receptor (beta chain) sequence and its context. Germline CDR1 reads SEHNR; CDR2 reads FQNEAQ (reference sequence). The CDR3 sequence is 12 residues long. The germline V and J ends were trimmed by 3 bases and 8 bases, with 7 bases remaining between them. The data derive from a study of blood T cell repertoires in COVID-19. Sequencing was performed with immunoSEQ multiplex PCR; in TCRdb, only in-frame clones are kept and a portion is missing. The sample contains about 95,000 clones, 80% to 90% of which appear only once. This chain uses TRBV7-9 with TRBJ1-4; D gene ambiguous. The sample was peripheral blood. This TCR derives from a man older than 75 with COVID-19, enrolled during active disease. The CDR3 region is CASSFEAEKLFF. CDR3 sequence (DNA): TGTGCCAGCAGCTTTGAGGCGGAAAAACTGTTTTTT. The full variable domain, with the rest looked up from reference TRBV7-9 and TRBJ1-4, is DTGVSQNPRHKITKRGQNVTFRCDPISEHNRLYWYRQTLGQGPEFLTYFQNEAQLEKSRLLSDRFSAERPKGSFSTLEIQRTEQGDSAMYLCASSFEAEKLFFGSGTQLSVL.